This T cell receptor beta chain derives from a study of blood T cell repertoires in COVID-19 (TCRdb year 2020). With regard to the full study: The collaborator samples originated in the United States, Italy and Spain and spanned the acute and convalescent phases of COVID-19. The material from the prospective study consisted of cDNA or gDNA derived from T cells, B-cell-depleted T cells, or PBMCs. Deeply sampled blood TCRbeta repertoires from subjects exposed to, actively infected with, or recovered from COVID-19 were included in the dataset. The repertoires were released in a freely available public database meant as a resource for research on the immune response to SARS-CoV-2. The samples were drawn from two sources: the first 160 participants of the ongoing ImmuneRACE study, and 1,200 or so subjects contributed by 6 global collaborators. The sample metadata nearly always contained a de-identified subject ID, COVID-19 status, age in years and sex. Where HLA class I and class II types were available, the types were taken from metadata supplied by the sample provider, not from assay-based typing. Overall results and qualifications from the work: The amount of clinical and demographic metadata varied by source and participant and was provided uncurated.

Of note for this clone: Its antigen has not been determined. Base qualities are not recorded, but no much larger clone differs from it by a single base.

Collaborating institutions collected whole blood in K2EDTA tubes following their own protocols. Collaborator samples were shipped for TCRbeta analysis as frozen whole blood, isolated PBMCs, or DNA extracted from either sample type. TCRbeta CDR3 regions were amplified from genomic DNA by means of the immunoSEQ Assay, a bias-controlled multiplex PCR. Processing in the source paper ran as follows. Nucleated cell counts per sample were estimated from amplification of reference gene primers within the assay. To quantify the absolute abundance of each unique TCRbeta CDR3 rearrangement, sequence reads were collapsed and filtered. For each sample, productive Simpson clonality was calculated by taking the square root of Simpson's diversity index across productive rearrangements. What TCRdb holds here is the immuneACCESS table cut down to in-frame rearrangements. Part of the clones is not present; checked against another copy, under half of the missing clones reflect an unresolved V gene, and the others are unexplained. V, J and clone size were drawn from that table, and D and trimming were deduced from the DNA. The sample table holds approximately 100,000 clones, of which over 85% were seen once. Jointly, the top ten make up about a sixth of the sample.

The germline V gene sets CDR1 to KGHSH and CDR2 to LQKENI. CDR3 length: 14 amino acids, cysteine to phenylalanine. The kept DNA is CDR3 alone, 42 bases in frame from the first base. Here V drops 1 base and J drops 6 bases, and the junction holds 3 bases not matched to any gene. The sequence was obtained from a woman older than 75 in a cohort sampled during active COVID-19. The sample comprised peripheral blood. The rearranged segments are TRBV18 and TRBJ2-4; the central 7 bases match TRBD1. The nucleotide sequence reads as follows: TGTGCCAGCTCACCACAGGGGGCTGGAAACATTCAGTACTTC. It codes for CASSPQGAGNIQYF. The variable domain in full, with residues beyond the CDR3 obtained from the reference TRBV18 and TRBJ2-4 genes, is NAGVMQNPRHLVRRRGQEARLRCSPMKGHSHVYWYRQLPEEGLKFMVYLQKENIIDESGMPKERFSAEFPKEGPSILRIQQVVRGDSAAYFCASSPQGAGNIQYFGAGTRLSVL.